Presented here are 10 T cell receptor beta chains from one specimen sequenced in a study of T cells in Graves' hyperthyroidism and ophthalmopathy. Amplification yielded TCR beta CDR3 regions, with RNA transcripts as the source. Researchers ran a first-round RT-PCR on the TCR CDR3 using the HTBI primer set. One entry per CDR3 protein, called by TCRdb with MiXCR from the multiplex PCR reads. Of 250,000 to 300,000 distinct CDR3 sequences in the sample, about 14% were seen once. What was sequenced was blood. Receptors originate from a woman between 40 and 55 years old with Graves' hyperthyroidism that later progressed to Graves' ophthalmopathy.

The table lists this clonotype with many counts. The V gene is TRBV5-1, the J gene TRBJ2-5; D is undetermined. V lost 1 base to trimming and J lost 4 bases, with 11 bases between them. CDR1 is SGHRS, CDR2 YFSETQ, per germline. The CDR3 length is 14 residues. CDR3 amino acids: CASSLTQHAETQYF. The CDR3 nucleotides read TGCGCCAGCAGCTTGACCCAACATGCAGAGACCCAGTACTTC.

This clonotype was detected many times. The chain carries TRBV30 and TRBJ2-1, with no clear D. The CDR3 is made up of 12 amino acids. The ends were cut back, 3 bases at V and 5 bases at J, with 8 bases in the middle. Germline V gene data show CDR1 as GTSNPN and CDR2 as SVGIG (reference sequence). In DNA, the CDR3 is TGTGCCTGGAGCCCTTGGAACAATGAGCAGTTCTTC. This translates into CAWSPWNNEQFF.

V is TRBV11-3 and J is TRBJ1-1; perhaps TRBD1 as D (6 bases). V shed 0 bases and J shed 7 bases, with 9 bases lying between them. The CDR3 has 13 amino acids. Germline CDR1 reads SGHNT; CDR2 reads YENEEA. The CDR3, as DNA: TGTGCCAGCAGCTTAGACAGGGGCGGTGAAGCTTTCTTT. Translating it yields CASSLDRGGEAFF.

This chain uses TRBV28 with TRBJ2-7; TRBD2 matches at 8 bases. CDR3 length: 20 amino acids. The V and J ends lost 3 bases and 0 bases, in that order; junction bases with no gene match: 19. Looked up from germline, CDR1 is MDHEN and CDR2 is SYDVKM. The CDR3 is CASSFVPYLAGRGSSYEQYF. The CDR3 nucleotides are TGTGCCAGCAGTTTCGTTCCGTATTTAGCGGGGCGGGGTAGCTCCTACGAGCAGTACTTC.

A single count supports this clonotype. This may come from a read error, since a much larger clone is one base off. This sequence joins TRBV7-9 and TRBJ2-7; D is possibly TRBD2 (6 bases). Deletions cut 1 base from V and 0 bases from J, with 25 bases between. The CDR3 is 20 amino acids. Germline V CDR1 and CDR2: SEHNR, FQNEAQ (reference sequence). The CDR3 DNA sequence: TGTGCCAGCAGCTTAGTGGGGGGAGCCTTTCCTTGCCACTTCTCCTACGAGCAGTACTTC. Translation gives CASSLVGGAFPCHFSYEQYF.

In this sample, this clonotype turned up many times. The CDR3 DNA follows: TGCAGCGGTAAGGGACTGCTCATGAACACTGAAGCTTTCTTT. It yields the protein CSGKGLLMNTEAFF. This rearrangement joins TRBV29-1 to TRBJ1-1, with D possibly matching TRBD1 (5 bases). With 7 bases removed from V and 0 bases from J, the gap between germline ends came to 15 bases. CDR1 SQVTM and CDR2 ANQGSEA come from the germline V gene. The CDR3 is 14 residues long.

This clonotype came up many times. CDR3 region: CASSYRRGGADTQYF. The DNA for the CDR3 is TGTGCCAGCAGTTATCGAAGGGGGGGCGCAGATACGCAGTATTTT. The V gene is TRBV6-5, the J gene TRBJ2-3; tentative D call: TRBD2 (7 bases). Germline assignment: CDR1 MNHEY and CDR2 SVGAGI. Trimming removed 3 bases at V and 4 bases at J, with 14 bases between. CDR3 length equals 15 residues.

This clonotype was found many times. This chain connects TRBV27 to TRBJ2-7; 8 bases align to TRBD2. The CDR3 spans 16 residues. J was trimmed by 2 bases and V by 5 bases; bases with no gene match: 11. Per the germline V gene, CDR1 is MNHEY and CDR2 is SMNVEV (reference sequence). The CDR3 is CASSLRGAGEAYEQYF. CDR3 DNA: TGTGCCAGCAGTCTCCGGGGAGCGGGAGAGGCCTACGAGCAGTACTTC.

This clonotype was detected many times. The chain has TRBV20-1 and TRBJ2-7; 10 nucleotides align to TRBD2. The CDR3 loop spans 15 amino acids. CDR1 and CDR2 (germline): DFQATT, SNEGSKA (reference sequence). J was trimmed by 2 bases and V by 0 bases; bases with no gene match: 4. CDR3 DNA: TGCAGTGCTAGAGATCCAGCGGGAGGGCCCTACGAGCAGTACTTC. It yields the protein CSARDPAGGPYEQYF.

There are many counts of this clonotype. This chain links TRBV6-6 with TRBJ1-1; D remains unclear. Germline CDR1 and CDR2: MNHNY and SVGAGI (reference sequence). Trimming pared 0 bases from V and 0 bases from J, leaving 5 bases between. CDR3 size: 14 residues. This CDR3 is CASSYSGVNTEAFF. Written as DNA, the CDR3 is TGTGCCAGCAGTTACTCGGGTGTGAACACTGAAGCTTTCTTT.